The sequence of this T cell receptor (beta chain) was determined in a study of post-analysis software for immune sequencing data. This clonotype was seen a few times. The antigen remains undetermined. Presence of unique molecular identifiers characterized the TCR beta cDNA libraries. Via MiXCR, TCRdb re-called the PCR reads, giving one row per CDR3 protein. The sample holds roughly 540,000 distinct CDR3 sequences; 30% to 40% are singletons and the top ten take under 7%. General observations from the study: Comparison of patients with controls showed about 5 TRBV segments more frequent in patients, TRBV5-6, TRBV5-1 and TRBV20-1 among them.

The CDR3 sequence is 15 residues long. The germline V gene encodes CDR1 KGHDR and CDR2 SFDVKD. Between the trimmed V and J ends, which lost 5 bases and 5 bases, there was a span of 17 bases. This receptor was obtained from a girl between 2 and 17 years old with multiple sclerosis. V gene TRBV24-1 combines with J gene TRBJ1-2, with a tentative D call TRBD1 (6 bases). Sequenced input: blood. The CDR3 sequence is CATSAAHEDRYGYTF. Written as DNA, the CDR3 is TGTGCCACCAGTGCCGCCCATGAGGACAGATATGGCTACACCTTC.